This T cell receptor beta chain was retrieved from a study of radiotherapy plus CTLA-4 blockade in lung cancer. Study-wide points: The best predictor of response was reported to be early blood T cell clone dynamics, with interferon-beta.

CDR1 and CDR2 from the germline V gene are SGHTA and FQGNSA. With 1 base removed from V and 1 base from J, the gap between germline ends came to 4 bases. The CDR3 length is 14 residues. The table came from immunoSEQ multiplex PCR; TCRdb's copy has only in-frame clones and leaves some out. The sample records tens of thousands of clones, over 70% being singletons. This clone was found once. The antigen is unknown. The chain joins TRBV7-2 to TRBJ2-2; unclear D gene. Sequencing used peripheral blood, obtained from a patient treated with radiotherapy plus ipilimumab. The origin of this receptor is a human donor with non-small cell lung cancer who had a partial response to radiotherapy plus ipilimumab. Some clones in this sample may be carry-over from other donors' samples. CDR3 in DNA: TGTGCCAGCAGCTTAGTTCGGAACACCGGGGAGCTGTTTTTT. The encoded protein is CASSLVRNTGELFF.